This T cell receptor (beta chain) came from a study of cytomegalovirus exposure and HLA in healthy donors. V was pared by 3 bases and J by 4 bases, with 12 bases between. CDR3 size: 14 residues. The V gene's germline CDR1 is SGHTA and CDR2 FQGNSA. Primers for the PCR totalled 60 Vbeta and 13 Jbeta. Only in-frame clones appear in the TCRdb table, and some are missing; sequencing was by immunoSEQ multiplex PCR. The sample lists about 120,000 clones, 80% occurring once. The source material was PBMCs. This clonotype was sampled from a female donor in good health and CMV-seropositive. The chain joins TRBV7-2 to TRBJ1-1; D is undetermined. Here the CDR3 reads CASSFLRGGTEAFF. In DNA form, the CDR3 reads TGTGCCAGCAGCTTCCTCCGGGGAGGCACTGAAGCTTTCTTT.